The next 30 T cell receptor beta chains were all read from a single sample in a study of somatic mutations in cytotoxic T cells in rheumatoid arthritis. Libraries were prepared by immunoSEQ multiplex PCR; TCRdb keeps only in-frame clonotypes and omits some of them. Among about 30,000 clones listed, 75% to 90% were seen once. Sequencing was done on a sample of CD8+ T cells sorted from blood. These receptors all stem from an adult with rheumatoid arthritis.

The chain's CDR3 is CASSLSGNEQFF. The CDR3 bases are TGTGCCAGCAGTTTATCCGGGAACGAGCAGTTCTTC. The chain links TRBV27 to TRBJ2-1; possibly TRBD2 for D (5 bases). With 0 bases removed from V and 10 bases from J, the gap between germline ends came to 7 bases. The CDR3 has 12 amino acids. CDR1 is MNHEY, CDR2 SMNVEV, per germline (reference sequence).

This chain uses TRBV14 with TRBJ2-3, with TRBD2 identical over 13 bases. The germline V gene has CDR1 SGHDN and CDR2 FVKESK. The CDR3 spans 18 residues. Germline trimming cut 5 bases from V and 2 bases from J; bases unmatched to any gene: 10. CDR3 protein: CASSYSPGLAGTTDTQYF. The CDR3 nucleotides read TGTGCCAGCAGCTATTCACCGGGACTAGCGGGGACCACAGATACGCAGTATTTT.

In this sample, this clone turned up once. V usage is TRBV27 and J usage is TRBJ2-1; possibly TRBD1 for D (5 bases). CDR1 and CDR2 from the germline V gene are MNHEY and SMNVEV (reference sequence). Trimming pared 0 bases from V and 10 bases from J, leaving 16 bases between. The CDR3 consists of 15 residues. The CDR3 DNA is TGTGCCAGCAGTTTATCCCAGGGTCCTTCAAGCGAGCAGTTCTTC. Amino acids: CASSLSQGPSSEQFF.

This clone occurred once. The chain links TRBV18 to TRBJ1-1; D remains unclear. V was pared by 2 bases and J by 1 base, with 11 bases between. Germline V gene sequence: CDR1 KGHSH, CDR2 LQKENI. The CDR3 runs 15 residues. The CDR3 DNA is TGTGCCAGCTCACCAGGCGGGATATCGAACACTGAAGCTTTCTTT. The encoded protein is CASSPGGISNTEAFF.

This chain joins TRBV19 and TRBJ2-7; D is possibly TRBD2 (6 bases). The CDR3 is 14 residues long. Germline CDR1 reads LNHDA; CDR2 reads SQIVND (reference sequence). V lost 6 bases and J 3 bases, leaving 15 bases between the germline ends. The CDR3 DNA follows: TGTGCCAGTAGCTTGAAGTGGGGGGACTACGAGCAGTACTTC. Protein product: CASSLKWGDYEQYF.

J is TRBJ2-7 and V is TRBV4-1; 9 positions match TRBD1. The CDR3 consists of 15 residues. CDR1 is MGHRA and CDR2 is YSYEKL in the germline V gene. Trimming removed 5 bases from V and 1 base from J; junction bases left unmatched: 6. The CDR3, as DNA: TGCGCCAGCAGCATTGGGACAGGGTTTTCCTACGAGCAGTACTTC. It yields the protein CASSIGTGFSYEQYF.

The chain couples TRBV29-1 to TRBJ2-7; TRBD1 matches 9 bases. The V gene end was trimmed by 2 bases and the J gene end by 6 bases; junction bases not matched to a gene: 8. This CDR3 has 14 residues. Germline CDR1 SQVTM, CDR2 ANQGSEA. CDR3 amino acids: CSVETGQGSREQYF. The CDR3, as DNA: TGCAGCGTTGAAACGGGACAGGGATCTCGCGAGCAGTACTTC.

This chain connects TRBV4-3 to TRBJ1-4; 10 nucleotides agree with TRBD1. Germline V CDR1 and CDR2: LGHNA, YSLEER. V lost 3 bases, J lost 5 bases, and 6 bases stayed unmatched. The CDR3 is 16 residues long. Here the CDR3 DNA reads TGCGCCAGCAGCCAGGGACAGGGGAATCGAAATGAAAAACTGTTTTTT. Amino acid sequence: CASSQGQGNRNEKLFF.

The sample holds one count of this clone. This chain joins TRBV7-8 and TRBJ1-6, with TRBD1 matching over 7 bases. J was trimmed by 7 bases and V by 3 bases; bases with no gene match: 9. CDR3 length: 16 residues. The V gene's germline CDR1 is SGHVS and CDR2 FQNEAQ. The CDR3 nucleotides are TGTGCCAGCAGCTTGGTCGCCGGGACAGCAAATTCACCCCTCCACTTT. Amino acid sequence: CASSLVAGTANSPLHF.

This rearrangement joins TRBV7-3 to TRBJ2-2; D possibly uses TRBD1 or TRBD2 (5 bases each). The CDR3 runs 16 residues. Trimming took 3 bases from V and 4 from J, leaving 15 bases between them. CDR1 is SGHTA, CDR2 FQGTGA, per germline. In nucleotides, the CDR3 is TGTGCCAGCAGCTTCACGGGGCCAGGGTTCACCGGGGAGCTGTTTTTT. Its translation is CASSFTGPGFTGELFF. The full variable domain, in which reference TRBV7-3 and TRBJ2-2 provide the parts outside the CDR3, is GAGVSQTPSNKVTEKGKYVELRCDPISGHTALYWYRQSLGQGPEFLIYFQGTGAADDSGLPNDRFFAVRPEGSVSTLKIQRTERGDSAVYLCASSFTGPGFTGELFFGEGSRLTVL.

As DNA, the CDR3 is TGTGCCAGCAGCGTAAGGAACGTGGGGCACAATGAGCAGTTCTTC. Its translation is CASSVRNVGHNEQFF. The V and J genes are TRBV9 and TRBJ2-1, with D perhaps TRBD1 (5 bases). Germline-derived CDR1 and CDR2 are SGDLS and YYNGEE. There are 15 residues in the CDR3. The V and J ends lost 1 base and 5 bases respectively, with 13 bases between them.

The rearrangement joins TRBV19 to TRBJ2-6; either TRBD1 or TRBD2 may supply D (5 bases each). Germline CDR1 and CDR2: LNHDA and SQIVND (reference sequence). The V and J ends lost 7 bases and 2 bases respectively, with 15 bases between them. This CDR3 comprises 16 residues. The CDR3 loop reads CASIRRTGPGANVLTF. CDR3 coding DNA: TGTGCCAGTATCCGGAGAACGGGGCCTGGGGCCAACGTCCTGACTTTC. Variable domain in full (rest from reference TRBV19 and TRBJ2-6): DGGITQSPKYLFRKEGQNVTLSCEQNLNHDAMYWYRQDPGQGLRLIYYSQIVNDFQKGDIAEGYSVSREKKESFPLTVTSAQKNPTAFYLCASIRRTGPGANVLTFGAGSRLTVL.

J is TRBJ2-7 and V is TRBV9; D is perhaps TRBD1 (5 bases). V shed 3 bases and J shed 5 bases, with 12 bases lying between them. CDR3 size: 13 residues. The V gene's germline CDR1 is SGDLS and CDR2 YYNGEE. CDR3 DNA sequence: TGTGCCAGCAGCGCCCGGACACACGACGAGCAGTACTTC. Encoded protein: CASSARTHDEQYF. Full variable domain (remainder filled in from reference TRBV9 and TRBJ2-7): DSGVTQTPKHLITATGQRVTLRCSPRSGDLSVYWYQQSLDQGLQFLIQYYNGEERAKGNILERFSAQQFPDLHSELNLSSLELGDSALYFCASSARTHDEQYFGPGTRLTVT.

The chain employs TRBV4-1 and TRBJ2-3, with D perhaps TRBD1 or TRBD2 (5 bases each). Germline V gene sequence: CDR1 MGHRA, CDR2 YSYEKL. Trimming took off 3 bases at V and 2 bases at J, with 12 bases between the two ends. This CDR3 comprises 15 residues. The CDR3 sequence is CASSHRQTTTDTQYF. CDR3 in DNA: TGCGCCAGCAGCCATCGACAGACTACCACAGATACGCAGTATTTT.

The chain couples TRBV27 to TRBJ1-1; D is ambiguous. Trimming removed 8 bases at V and 1 base at J, with 17 bases between. This CDR3 is built from 15 residues. Germline assignment: CDR1 MNHEY and CDR2 SMNVEV (reference sequence). The CDR3 DNA reads TGTGCCAGCCGAGTGACGCAGGCGTCGAACACTGAAGCTTTCTTT. It yields the protein CASRVTQASNTEAFF.

The count of this clone is one. The chain is built from TRBV11-2 and TRBJ1-1; 7 bases agree with TRBD1. From germline, CDR1 is SGHAT and CDR2 FQNNGV. The CDR3 extends over 15 amino acids. J lost 5 bases, V lost 0 bases, and 6 bases had no gene match. CDR3 nucleotide sequence: TGTGCCAGCAGCTTAGAGGAGGGGGCGCGAACTGAAGCTTTCTTT. Protein sequence: CASSLEEGARTEAFF.

The chain links TRBV5-6 to TRBJ1-2; TRBD1 matches at 10 bases. Germline trimming cut 3 bases from V and 5 bases from J; bases unmatched to any gene: 7. Germline lookup yields CDR1 SGHDT and CDR2 YYEEEE. The CDR3 runs 15 residues. Here the CDR3 reads CASSSFRQGAYGYTF. Written as DNA, the CDR3 is TGTGCCAGCAGCTCCTTCAGACAGGGGGCTTATGGCTACACCTTC.

This chain joins TRBV5-1 and TRBJ2-5, with 10 bases matching TRBD2. The CDR3 runs 19 residues. V lost 0 bases, J lost 2 bases, and 13 bases stayed unmatched. Looked up from germline, CDR1 is SGHRS and CDR2 is YFSETQ. CDR3 in amino acids: CASSLDASGRRRVQETQYF. The CDR3 DNA follows: TGCGCCAGCAGCTTGGATGCTAGCGGGAGACGGCGGGTTCAAGAGACCCAGTACTTC.

J is TRBJ2-6 and V is TRBV10-3; 7 bases are a match to TRBD1. Germline V gives CDR1 ENHRY, CDR2 SYGVKD. The CDR3 totals 17 residues. Losses at the gene ends were 3 bases for V and 0 bases for J; bases not matched to a gene: 5. The CDR3 DNA is TGTGCCATCAGTGAAAGGGGGCGATCCTCTGGGGCCAACGTCCTGACTTTC. Its protein is CAISERGRSSGANVLTF.

The chain is built from TRBV5-6 and TRBJ1-6; 10 bases map to TRBD1. The CDR3 has 15 residues. V dropped 0 bases and J dropped 8; count of bases not matched to a gene: 2. Germline V lookup: CDR1 SGHDT, CDR2 YYEEEE. The chain's CDR3 is CASSLGTGGYSPLHF. The DNA for the CDR3 is TGTGCCAGCAGCTTGGGGACAGGGGGGTATTCACCCCTCCACTTT.

The chain combines TRBV30 with TRBJ1-2; D perhaps matches TRBD1 (6 bases). The CDR3 runs 11 residues. V lost 4 bases and J lost 7, with 10 bases in between. Germline CDR1 is GTSNPN and CDR2 is SVGIG (reference sequence). The CDR3 sequence: CAWTTGFGYTF. CDR3 in DNA: TGTGCCTGGACCACAGGGTTTGGCTACACCTTC. Filled out from reference TRBV30 and TRBJ1-2, the complete variable domain reads SQTIHQWPATLVQPVGSPLSLECTVEGTSNPNLYWYRQAAGRGLQLLFYSVGIGQISSEVPQNLSASRPQDRQFILSSKKLLLSDSGFYLCAWTTGFGYTFGSGTRLTVV.

The CDR3 nucleotides are TGTGCCAGCAGCTTAGCTCCGGGGGCCGGTGAGCAGTACTTC. Amino acid sequence: CASSLAPGAGEQYF. The chain joins TRBV7-2 to TRBJ2-7; D possibly uses TRBD1 or TRBD2 (6 bases each). The CDR3 covers 14 residues. V shed 0 bases and J shed 7 bases, with 13 bases lying between them. Per germline, CDR1 SGHTA and CDR2 FQGNSA.

The genes are TRBV4-1 and TRBJ1-1; the match to TRBD1 covers 7 bases. Germline V gene data show CDR1 as MGHRA and CDR2 as YSYEKL. The CDR3 consists of 17 residues. Trimming removed 4 bases from V and 1 base from J; junction bases left unmatched: 12. The CDR3 loop is CASSRAGTALSNTEAFF. The CDR3 DNA reads TGCGCCAGCAGCCGAGCAGGGACAGCTCTATCGAACACTGAAGCTTTCTTT.

The rearrangement joins TRBV7-9 to TRBJ1-2, with D maybe TRBD1 (6 bases). V was pared by 3 bases and J by 4 bases, with 12 bases between. This CDR3 has 14 amino acids. CDR1 and CDR2 (germline): SEHNR, FQNEAQ (reference sequence). CDR3 nucleotides: TGTGCCAGCAGCTTCCCAGGGGTAGTCTATGGCTACACCTTC. Translated, it gives CASSFPGVVYGYTF.

The chain joins TRBV28 to TRBJ2-3, with 10 bases fitting TRBD2. This CDR3 region has 16 residues. Trimming removed 6 bases from V and 3 bases from J; junction bases left unmatched: 9. Germline V gene data show CDR1 as MDHEN and CDR2 as SYDVKM. CDR3 loop: CASSFLAGVRTDTQYF. The CDR3 region has the DNA TGTGCCAGCAGCTTTCTAGCGGGGGTTAGGACAGATACGCAGTATTTT.

The chain uses TRBV7-8 and TRBJ2-5; weak D call: TRBD1 (7 bases). V lost 1 base, J lost 5 bases, and 11 bases lay in between. CDR1 and CDR2 from the germline V gene are SGHVS and FQNEAQ. The CDR3 sequence is 14 residues long. The CDR3 DNA is TGTGCCAGCAGCTTAGAGCAGGGGGGCGAGACCCAGTACTTC. This gives the protein CASSLEQGGETQYF.

This clone was seen only once. This chain uses TRBV12-5 with TRBJ1-2; 9 nucleotides match TRBD1. Looked up from germline, CDR1 is LGHNT and CDR2 is FRNRAP. The CDR3 length is 17 residues. Losses at the gene ends were 2 bases for V and 4 bases for J; bases not matched to a gene: 11. The CDR3 region is CASGLPRPGTGIYGYTF. For the CDR3, the DNA is TGTGCTAGTGGTTTGCCTCGTCCCGGGACAGGGATCTATGGCTACACCTTC.

This clone has only one observation. The chain joins TRBV5-1 to TRBJ2-5, with 7 positions matching TRBD1. With 0 bases clipped from V and 0 bases from J, the junction kept 14 bases outside the gene matches. Germline values: CDR1 SGHRS, CDR2 YFSETQ. The CDR3 is made up of 19 amino acids. Here the CDR3 DNA reads TGCGCCAGCAGCTTGGCCTCTAGTCGACAGGGACAGTACCAAGAGACCCAGTACTTC. Its protein is CASSLASSRQGQYQETQYF.

The CDR3 DNA is TGTGCCAGCAGCTTAGTGGACAGGGAACGAGAGACCCAGTACTTC. Protein product: CASSLVDRERETQYF. The chain recombines TRBV7-9 with TRBJ2-5, with 8 bases that match TRBD1. The J segment lost 4 bases and the V segment lost 1 base, leaving 5 bases of the junction unmatched. Looked up from germline, CDR1 is SEHNR and CDR2 is FQNEAQ (reference sequence). There are 15 residues in the CDR3.

J is TRBJ2-2 and V is TRBV10-1, with D perhaps matching TRBD2 (5 bases). Germline values: CDR1 WNHNN, CDR2 SYGVQD (reference sequence). This CDR3 region has 16 residues. Trimming cost V 2 bases and J 2 bases, with 12 bases left between them. CDR3 bases: TGCGCCAGCAGTGAGCGTCGGAGCGGCAACACCGGGGAGCTGTTTTTT. This encodes CASSERRSGNTGELFF.